This record covers a single TCR beta chain. It was on clinical symptoms, serum thyroxine, TRAb, thyroid ultrasound and orbital computed tomography that diagnosis relied. The authors used Ficoll-Paque density gradient centrifugation to separate PBMCs. The input was more than 7.5 ml of fresh peripheral blood. With 8 bases removed from V and 3 bases from J, the gap between germline ends came to 7 bases. Germline V gene data show CDR1 as GTSNPN and CDR2 as SVGIG (reference sequence). The CDR3 totals 10 residues. Amplification targeted the TCR beta CDR3 regions, with RNA transcripts as the source material. An opening RT-PCR round employed HTBI primers and preceded a second-round multiplex PCR. TCRdb reprocessed the multiplex PCR reads via MiXCR and lists one record per CDR3 protein. In the table there are some 350,000 distinct CDR3 sequences, 17% of which are singletons. This entry is derived from a study of Graves' ophthalmopathy and Graves' hyperthyroidism. Study information: At the time of initial diagnosis and before any treatment, peripheral blood was collected.

This TCR derives from an adult woman with stable Graves' hyperthyroidism. The V gene is TRBV30, the J gene TRBJ1-1, with D hard to call. Sequencing was carried out using peripheral blood. The CDR3 here is CAHSDTEAFF. The CDR3, as DNA: TGTGCCCACAGCGACACTGAAGCTTTCTTT.